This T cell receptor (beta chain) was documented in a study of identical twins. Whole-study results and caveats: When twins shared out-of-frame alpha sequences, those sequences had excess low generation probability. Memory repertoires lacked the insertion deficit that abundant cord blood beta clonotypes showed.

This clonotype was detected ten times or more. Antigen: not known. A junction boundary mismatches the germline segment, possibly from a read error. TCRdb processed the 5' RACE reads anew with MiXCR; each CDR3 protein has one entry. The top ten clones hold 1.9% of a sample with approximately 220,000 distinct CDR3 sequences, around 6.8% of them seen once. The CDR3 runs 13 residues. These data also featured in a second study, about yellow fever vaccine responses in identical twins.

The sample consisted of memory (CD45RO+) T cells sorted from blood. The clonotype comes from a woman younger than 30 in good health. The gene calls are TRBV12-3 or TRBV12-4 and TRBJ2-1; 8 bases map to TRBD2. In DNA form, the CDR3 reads TGTGCCAGCAGTTTTGACAGCGGGGGCGACTTAAATTTC. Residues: CASSFDSGGDLNF.